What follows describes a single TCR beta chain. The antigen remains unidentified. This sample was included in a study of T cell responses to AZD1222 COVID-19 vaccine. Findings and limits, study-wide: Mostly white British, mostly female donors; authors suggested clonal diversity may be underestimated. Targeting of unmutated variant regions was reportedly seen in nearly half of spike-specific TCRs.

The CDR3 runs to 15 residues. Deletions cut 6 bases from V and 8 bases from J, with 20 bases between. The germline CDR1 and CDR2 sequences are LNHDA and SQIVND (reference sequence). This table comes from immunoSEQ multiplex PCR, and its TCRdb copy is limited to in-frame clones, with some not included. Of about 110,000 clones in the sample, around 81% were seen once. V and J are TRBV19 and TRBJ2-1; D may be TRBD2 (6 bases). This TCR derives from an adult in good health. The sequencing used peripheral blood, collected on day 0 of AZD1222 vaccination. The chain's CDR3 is CASSLNGGSGYEQFF. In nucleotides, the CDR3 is TGTGCCAGTAGCCTAAATGGGGGGAGCGGCTATGAGCAGTTCTTC. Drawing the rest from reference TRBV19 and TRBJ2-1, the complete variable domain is DGGITQSPKYLFRKEGQNVTLSCEQNLNHDAMYWYRQDPGQGLRLIYYSQIVNDFQKGDIAEGYSVSREKKESFPLTVTSAQKNPTAFYLCASSLNGGSGYEQFFGPGTRLTVL.